The T cell receptor (beta chain) under discussion was sequenced for a study of cytomegalovirus exposure and HLA in healthy donors (dated 2017 in TCRdb). At the level of the whole study: An earlier analysis of approximately 600 of the donors reported approximately 300 Gb of sequence data and 100 million to 130 million unique TCR beta sequences from about 179 million T cells. Roughly 300 gigabases of sequencing data and around 90 million unique TCR sequences made up an early release that covered about 640 HLA-typed donors. The genetic ancestry cluster associated with self-reported Caucasian donors included 81% of the roughly 410 genotyped donors. The study aimed to test whether signatures of past pathogen exposure could be identified by cataloging public T cell receptors. The T cell repertoires of several hundred subjects were profiled by immunosequencing and related to cytomegalovirus serostatus. A separate validation cohort of some 130 different subjects was used in addition to the roughly 720-subject first cohort. High-throughput TCR immunosequencing, statistical association of individual TCRs with disease status, and machine learning were combined to predict cytomegalovirus infection status. In a later analysis, previously published TCR beta repertoires from 666 donors were re-analyzed and high-resolution HLA genotyping was added so that TCR occurrence patterns could be studied. In the later analysis, no new phenotypic data were used to find candidate immune exposures; instead, reliance was placed on TCR beta sequences and their occurrence across donors. In an earlier analysis of 500 to 650 of the donors, high-throughput TCR beta sequencing was used to judge whether each TCR beta V gene segment behaved as functional or pseudogenic. Donor age, sex, ethnicity and CMV serostatus were compiled together with the repertoire data. In a later genetic analysis, genome-wide SNP genotypes for about 55% of the roughly 700 donors were used, and that subset was treated as a discovery cohort. Every repertoire in the discovery cohort had been generated on one and the same sequencing platform. HLA typing covered class I and class II loci at four-digit resolution. Typing coverage differed by locus: A, B, C, DRB1 and DQB1 were typed in roughly 620-640 donors, DQA1 in 522, DPA1 in around 600, and DPB1 in around 490. Four to six DR-DQ haplotypes were handled as single units for association and clustering, since linkage in the cohort was strong. Across about 380 genotyped donors of the cohort, an average of approximately 240,000 unique TCR beta nucleotide sequences per donor were sequenced, and approximately 17% of those sequences were non-productive. Results the study describes overall, beyond this receptor: In a later genetic analysis, a missense DCLRE1C variant was associated with V-gene and J-gene trimming of TCR beta chains, and the association was replicated in an independent cohort. According to the authors, the approach could potentially be generalized to other disease states and immunological phenotypes. A further reported finding was that TCR beta sequences accurately predicted the HLA-A and HLA-B alleles for most subjects in the first cohort. Because some donors lacked HLA typing at each locus, the association tests relied only on the typed subset. In a later analysis, the rate of TCR association differed among HLA loci, with DRB1 alleles having the most associated TCRs and HLA-C alleles having the fewest. Only TCR beta chains were sequenced in this cohort, and the absence of alpha or paired-chain data limited detectable features. Linkage disequilibrium might explain the correlated functional status among segregating V segments, but an unknown experimental factor could not be excluded. In both the original and validation cohorts, the classifier was reported to diagnose cytomegalovirus status with high specificity and sensitivity. The earlier analysis of some 560 of the donors excluded 15 to 20 rarely observed V segments, including chromosome 9 orphons, because counts were too low. Several of the top co-occurrence clusters appeared to be linked to parvovirus B19, influenza, CMV and Epstein-Barr virus, according to a later analysis. The study listed approximately 150 TCR beta chains as associated with cytomegalovirus. A cluster of highly shared sequence variants was judged likely to be a technical artifact of the sequencing pipeline. Broadly in line with IMGT annotations, most TCR beta V segments showed up in productive rearrangements about 90% or about 30% of the time in an earlier analysis of 587 of the donors. When HLA alleles, especially DR and DQ, strongly co-occurred, attributing TCR associations to individual alleles was difficult. Presence/absence analyses assumed roughly uniform sequencing depth across donors, an assumption that may not hold. For the cohort, immune exposure information was limited to CMV serostatus. Most TCR sequences were observed very rarely across donors, whereas some public TCRs were present in many individuals. In a later genetic analysis, fewer N-insertions in productive TCRs were reported among donors in an Asian-associated ancestry cluster than the approximately 670-donor mean. Some IMGT-functional V segments, including TRBV6-2 and TRBV6-3, could not be distinguished by the 87-base-pair reads and were therefore excluded. In a later analysis, 16,951 TCR beta sequences were associated with specific HLA alleles at a false discovery rate of 0.05. In vitro tests confirmed that a few of the cytomegalovirus-associated TCR beta chains recognize cytomegalovirus antigens. A later analysis found that most CMV-associated TCR beta chains appeared HLA-restricted, with HLA associations seemingly driven largely by CMV exposure. Compared with equally common non-associated chains, HLA-associated TCR beta chains in a later analysis were more clonally expanded and had lower generation probabilities.

Comments on this clone: What antigen it recognizes has not been identified. Base qualities are not provided; no much larger clone lies one nucleotide away.

Including the terminal cysteine and phenylalanine, the CDR3 comprises 15 residues. Only the CDR3 portion is preserved as DNA: 45 bases, with reading frame beginning at the first base. Reading the germline V gene gives CDR1 SGHVS and CDR2 FNYEAQ. The junction shows trimming of 1 base on V and 4 bases on J, plus 10 bases between the germline ends. The library was produced with the immunoSEQ multiplex PCR assay. For the multiplex PCR, a mixture combining 60 forward primers for TCR Vbeta segments and 13 reverse primers for TCR Jbeta segments was used. Amplification of the CDR3 region of rearranged TCR beta genes was performed with a multiplex PCR assay on genomic DNA. The Illumina HiSeq System was used to sequence the amplified TCR beta libraries as 87-base-pair reads. Concerning the study's data processing: A later analysis tallied around 80 million unique TCR beta chains across the 666 repertoires, and approximately 12 million of those chains were shared by two or more donors. Raw reads were error-corrected and collapsed into unique sequences with a nearest-neighbor algorithm that merged closely related sequences to remove PCR and sequencing errors. To assign V, D and J gene segments, CDR3 sequences were aligned to IMGT reference sequences. For a sequence to be retained, a match of at least six nucleotides to both a V gene segment and a J gene segment was required. Rearrangements were called productive when the CDR3 lacked stop codons and stayed in frame with V and J; all others were non-productive. Following IMGT convention, CDR3 was defined as the stretch from the second conserved V-encoded cysteine up to the conserved J-encoded phenylalanine. The earlier analysis of roughly 590 of the donors excluded sequences that lacked an unambiguous match to a single V gene segment. In an earlier analysis of several hundred of the donors, a V segment was called functional when productive rearrangements were above 56.7%, and segregating when the standard deviation between donors exceeded 5%. To diagnose cytomegalovirus status from the catalog of TCR beta chain sequences, a statistical classification framework was built. V and J gene assignment, in a later analysis, came from comparing TCR nucleotide sequences with IMGT/GENE-DB human TR gene sequences. Using the TCRdist pipeline, a later analysis assigned CDR3 sequences along with most-parsimonious VDJ recombination scenarios. In a later analysis, each TCR beta chain was defined by its CDR3 amino acid sequence together with its V-gene family, and reads lacking a unique V-gene family were excluded. As a way to deal with suspected cross-contamination and a sequencing artifact, a later analysis dropped 450 to 700 nucleotide sequences that were highly shared and had low generation probability. In a later analysis, a clonal expansion index was calculated for each public chain from normalized within-repertoire ranks of inferred template counts. Generation probabilities in a later analysis came from a VDJ recombination model fitted to out-of-frame rearrangements, and those results were checked against IGoR. Hypergeometric tests were used in a later analysis to score TCR-TCR, TCR-HLA and TCR-CMV co-occurrence, with a repertoire-size bias correction applied to the TCR pairs. False discovery rates were estimated in a later analysis by permuting HLA or CMV assignments 20 times. In a later analysis, co-occurring TCRs were grouped with DBSCAN, and TCRdist sequence similarity was added when clustering was performed within HLA-allele-positive subsets. For co-occurrence clustering, repertoires with fewer than 30,000 or more than 120,000 public chains were excluded, along with about five repertoires with anomalous nucleotide sharing. TCRdb re-hosts the immuneACCESS table, in-frame sequences only. Its copies lack some clones; in the studies checked, an unresolved V gene accounts for under half of them, and the cause for the rest is not known. The V and J calls and clone size come from that table; D and trimming were worked out from the DNA. The sample table lists 110,000 to 150,000 clones, 80% to 85% of them with a count of one. About 3.4% of the sample comes from the top ten.

The cohort consisted of 600 to 700 healthy bone marrow donors. Cohort members were all nominally healthy when sampled, although unrecorded immune exposures were likely present. The donor tested CMV seronegative, placing the donor among the 350 or so seronegative members of the cohort. A peripheral blood sample was collected from each donor, and TCR beta sequencing was performed on peripheral blood mononuclear cells. Genomic DNA extraction from the blood cell samples was performed with the Qiagen DNeasy Blood Extraction Kit. The receptor was derived from a male donor in good health and CMV-seronegative. The rearranged chain carries TRBV7-6 and TRBJ1-4; TRBD1 is a weak D gene call, 6 bases matching. Sample: PBMCs. CDR3 reads: CASSLGGQLNEKLFF. The DNA sequence follows: TGTGCCAGCAGCTTAGGGGGACAACTTAATGAAAAACTGTTTTTT.